This TCR beta chain is from a study of T cells in Graves' hyperthyroidism and ophthalmopathy. This clonotype was recorded a few times. Its antigen is currently unknown. TCR beta CDR3 sequences were amplified from RNA transcripts. The HTBI primer set drove a first-round RT-PCR of the TCR CDR3. TCRdb itself ran the multiplex PCR reads through MiXCR, one entry per CDR3 protein. The data show about 530,000 distinct CDR3 sequences, with more than 15% seen just once and 17% held by the top ten. Study results and caveats: Stable hyperthyroidism and ophthalmopathy were separated using 13 V-J signatures.

V was clipped by 1 base and J by 5 bases, with 16 bases between them. The CDR3 loop spans 15 amino acids. CDR1 and CDR2 from the germline V gene are DFQATT and SNEGSKA (reference sequence). The receptor was derived from a young woman with Graves' ophthalmopathy. This chain connects TRBV20-1 to TRBJ2-3, with TRBD2 as a possible D gene (5 bases). The specimen was blood. Written as DNA, the CDR3 is TGCAGTGCTAGAGGGGATCGCGGAGGAGGAGATACGCAGTATTTT. This encodes CSARGDRGGGDTQYF.